A single T cell receptor beta chain is shown here with its context. The record originates from a study of memory CD4+ T cells and cytomegalovirus serostatus. The V and J ends lost 7 bases and 5 bases respectively, with 14 bases between them. The CDR3 has 14 amino acids. CDR1 and CDR2 from the germline V gene are MNHEY and SVGAGI. The data were produced by immunoSEQ multiplex PCR, yet TCRdb's version contains in-frame clones alone and is incomplete. The sample has tens of thousands of clones, about 70% seen once. Single viable CD3+CD4+CD8-CD45RO+ cells were sorted as the memory CD4+ T cells. This chain uses TRBV6-5 with TRBJ2-2; D is perhaps TRBD2 (7 bases). The sample comprised memory CD4+ T cells from blood. The TCR sequence derives from an adult in good health and CMV-seropositive. The CDR3 DNA follows: TGTGCCAGCACGCGGGGGCCAGGGACCGGGGAGCTGTTTTTT. Translated, it gives CASTRGPGTGELFF.